This T cell receptor (beta chain) was documented in a study of blood T cells in healthy people across ages. Study outcomes and limitations: Underestimates were what the diversity estimates from one million T cells were considered to be.

Concerning this clonotype: Antigen: not known.

Using a J-beta primer mix together with a sample-barcoded 5' primer, a second PCR was run for about 7 to 12 cycles. Each CDR3 protein gets one entry after TCRdb re-called the 5' RACE reads with MiXCR. The sample consists of approximately 850,000 distinct CDR3 sequences, roughly 64% of them appearing once. The receptor was isolated from a man aged 25 to 45 in good health. Material for sequencing was blood.

The CDR3 is CASSQLQGFSNQPQHF. For the CDR3, the DNA is TGCGCCAGCAGCCAACTACAGGGGTTTAGCAATCAGCCCCAGCATTTT. The V and J genes are TRBV4-1 and TRBJ1-5; 7 nucleotides match TRBD1. Unmatched junction bases numbered 4, after V lost 2 bases and J lost 0 bases. Germline V lookup: CDR1 MGHRA, CDR2 YSYEKL. CDR3 length: 16 amino acids.